Listed here are 9 T cell receptor beta chains from one sample, sequenced in a study of T cells in tuberculosis. Here immunoSEQ multiplex PCR was the method, and the copy in TCRdb shows in-frame clones only, minus some. The table includes fewer than 40,000 clones, roughly 97% detected once. Sequences were obtained from PBMCs. The origin of the receptors is a donor between 10 and 35 years old with latent tuberculosis or without tuberculosis infection.

The chain carries TRBV18 and TRBJ1-4; 7 nucleotides match TRBD1. The V gene end was trimmed by 3 bases and the J gene end by 3 bases; junction bases not matched to a gene: 10. There are 17 residues in the CDR3. CDR1 and CDR2 from the germline V gene are KGHSH and LQKENI. DNA for the CDR3: TGTGCCAGCTCACCGATCCACCCGGGACAGTCTAATGAAAAACTGTTTTTT. Residues: CASSPIHPGQSNEKLFF.

The chain is built from TRBV28 and TRBJ1-2; D ambiguous. With 2 bases removed from V and 0 bases from J, the gap between germline ends came to 7 bases. The CDR3 runs to 14 residues. Germline V gene data show CDR1 as MDHEN and CDR2 as SYDVKM. As DNA, the CDR3 is TGTGCCAGCAGTTTAGCTAGAGCTAACTATGGCTACACCTTC. This translates into CASSLARANYGYTF.

The count of this clone is one. This sequence joins TRBV2 and TRBJ1-1; possibly TRBD1 for D (5 bases). Trimming took off 8 bases at V and 1 base at J, with 14 bases between the two ends. Germline V gives CDR1 SNHLY, CDR2 FYNNEI. This CDR3 is built from 14 residues. The CDR3 DNA sequence: TGTGCCAGCCACTTTGGGGGGGGGAACACTGAAGCTTTCTTT. Translation: CASHFGGGNTEAFF.

The V gene is TRBV9, the J gene TRBJ1-1; D not resolved. The CDR3 spans 13 residues. V was cut by 3 bases and J by 5 bases, with 11 bases left in between. The germline V gene has CDR1 SGDLS and CDR2 YYNGEE. The CDR3 reads CASSGYTGTEAFF. As DNA, the CDR3 is TGTGCCAGCAGCGGTTATACGGGGACTGAAGCTTTCTTT.

The V call is TRBV5-1, the J call TRBJ2-7, with 7 bases aligning to TRBD2. CDR1 and CDR2 from the germline V gene are SGHRS and YFSETQ. With V trimmed by 0 bases and J by 1 base, 7 bases remained unmatched. This CDR3 has 16 amino acids. The DNA of the CDR3 is TGCGCCAGCAGCTTGGCCTTAGGCGGGAGTTCCTACGAGCAGTACTTC. Translation gives CASSLALGGSSYEQYF.

The chain employs TRBV5-1 and TRBJ2-7; D gene uncertain. The CDR3 totals 16 residues. Germline lookup yields CDR1 SGHRS and CDR2 YFSETQ. V was trimmed by 1 base and J by 1 base, leaving 15 bases between them. In DNA, the CDR3 is TGCGCCAGCAGCTTGAGAGGTAGAGGCGGTTCCTACGAGCAGTACTTC. This gives the protein CASSLRGRGGSYEQYF.

V gene TRBV6-1 combines with J gene TRBJ1-2, with a weak D call TRBD1 (5 bases). V was shortened by 4 bases and J by 8 bases, with 17 bases between the two germline ends. Germline V gene sequence: CDR1 MNHNS, CDR2 SASEGT. This CDR3 has 14 residues. CDR3 nucleotide sequence: TGTGCCAGCAGTGGGGCAGGGATAAAGGGAGGCTACACCTTC. Translation gives CASSGAGIKGGYTF.

This chain uses TRBV30 with TRBJ2-2; D might be TRBD1 (6 bases). The CDR3 is 14 amino acids. Germline V gives CDR1 GTSNPN, CDR2 SVGIG (reference sequence). The V end lost 2 bases, the J end lost 6 bases, and 13 bases lay between the germline ends. Here the CDR3 reads CAWSLGAGAGELFF. CDR3 nucleotides: TGTGCCTGGAGTTTAGGGGCAGGGGCCGGGGAGCTGTTTTTT. Filled out from reference TRBV30 and TRBJ2-2, the complete variable domain reads SQTIHQWPATLVQPVGSPLSLECTVEGTSNPNLYWYRQAAGRGLQLLFYSVGIGQISSEVPQNLSASRPQDRQFILSSKKLLLSDSGFYLCAWSLGAGAGELFFGEGSRLTVL.

The J gene is TRBJ2-5, the V gene TRBV2, with 9 bases identical to TRBD2. The CDR3 runs to 15 residues. CDR1 and CDR2 (germline): SNHLY, FYNNEI. Trimming cost V 3 bases and J 5 bases; bases outside gene matches: 7. The DNA for the CDR3 is TGTGCCAGCAGTGATATGCGGGGGGGCCGTGAGACCCAGTACTTC. This sequence encodes CASSDMRGGRETQYF.